The sample holds a few counts of the clone carrying this T cell receptor (beta chain). Its antigen remains unknown. The entry originates in a study of CD8+CD57+ T cells in acquired aplastic anemia. Overall study context: An average of approximately 3.2 ug of DNA was obtained from sorted CD4+ and CD8+ cells. Regarding the study as a whole: Twenty-nine CD8+ CDR3 sequences were shared between patients and controls. For CD8+ Simpson's diversity, patients and controls showed no significant difference.

V was cut by 6 bases and J by 0 bases, with 24 bases left in between. Looked up from germline, CDR1 is LNHDA and CDR2 is SQIVND (reference sequence). CDR3 length: 20 residues. TCR beta VDJ combinations and CDR3 sequences were profiled from genomic DNA. One entry per CDR3 protein results from TCRdb running MiXCR on the reads. The data show under 500,000 distinct CDR3 sequences, over 25% seen once. Patients picked for sequencing had shown CD8+CD57+ cell expansion detected by flow cytometry. The cohort consisted entirely of patients having severe acquired aplastic anemia. The rearrangement links TRBV19 to TRBJ2-6; D remains ambiguous. Sequenced material: sorted CD4+, CD8+, or CD8+CD57+ T cells (not recorded which) from PBMCs. This TCR derives from a human donor with aplastic anemia. CDR3 sequence: CASSQLQKLVFISGANVLTF. In DNA form, the CDR3 reads TGTGCCAGTAGCCAGTTACAGAAGCTTGTATTTATCTCTGGGGCCAACGTCCTGACTTTC.